One and the same sample provided the 29 T cell receptor beta chains below, sequenced in a study of OX40 agonist ivuxolimab in advanced cancers. The table came from immunoSEQ multiplex PCR; TCRdb's copy has only in-frame clones and leaves some out. The sample lists over 65,000 clones, 75% to 90% occurring once. Sample: CD4+ or CD8+ T cells sorted from blood, taken in a trial of the OX40 agonist ivuxolimab. The origin of the receptors is an adult with an advanced solid tumor such as melanoma, head and neck, liver or kidney cancer.

This clone showed up just once. J is TRBJ2-5 and V is TRBV11-2; 7 bases are a match to TRBD1. CDR1 and CDR2 (germline): SGHAT, FQNNGV. The J segment lost 5 bases and the V segment lost 5 bases, leaving 17 bases of the junction unmatched. The CDR3 runs 17 residues. The CDR3, as DNA: TGTGCCAGCAGCCGTAGTAGAGGGGGCAAGGCCCGGGAGACCCAGTACTTC. It translates to CASSRSRGGKARETQYF. Looking up the rest from reference TRBV11-2 and TRBJ2-5 gives the full variable domain: EAGVAQSPRYKIIEKRQSVAFWCNPISGHATLYWYQQILGQGPKLLIQFQNNGVVDDSQLPKDRFSAERLKGVDSTLKIQPAKLEDSAVYLCASSRSRGGKARETQYFGPGTRLLVL.

This clone was detected a few times. The chain combines TRBV5-1 with TRBJ2-1; 8 positions match TRBD2. CDR3 length: 15 amino acids. CDR1 is SGHRS and CDR2 is YFSETQ in the germline V gene. Trimming at V came to 2 bases and at J to 6 bases, leaving 7 bases not matched to a gene. This chain's CDR3 is CASSFLTGGVNEQFF. Written as DNA, the CDR3 is TGCGCCAGCAGCTTTCTAACGGGAGGGGTCAATGAGCAGTTCTTC.

The CDR3 region is CASSFHRGSGNTIYF. The CDR3 DNA reads as TGTGCCAGCAGTTTCCACAGGGGTTCTGGAAACACCATATATTTT. The genes are TRBV28 and TRBJ1-3; TRBD1 agrees at 7 bases. The trim removed 3 bases at V and 1 base at J, leaving 3 bases unmatched. The germline V gene encodes CDR1 MDHEN and CDR2 SYDVKM. The CDR3 is 15 amino acids.

This clone occurred once. The chain employs TRBV11-1 and TRBJ2-3, with 7 positions matching TRBD2. Trimming cost V 1 base and J 3 bases; bases outside gene matches: 4. This CDR3 region has 15 residues. Germline V gene lookup returns CDR1 SGHAT and CDR2 FQDESV (reference sequence). CDR3 sequence: CASSLEAGVTDTQYF. CDR3 DNA sequence: TGTGCCAGCAGCTTAGAGGCGGGGGTGACAGATACGCAGTATTTT.

The chain has TRBV6-6 and TRBJ2-7; 11 positions agree with TRBD1. The germline CDR1 and CDR2 sequences are MNHNY and SVGAGI (reference sequence). V shed 0 bases and J 3 bases; nucleotides not matched to a gene: 4. The CDR3 has 16 residues. The CDR3 region has the DNA TGTGCCAGCAGTTACTCCGGACAGGGGGCCCTCTACGAGCAGTACTTC. Encoded protein: CASSYSGQGALYEQYF.

This clone was seen a handful of times. The chain has TRBV11-2 and TRBJ2-1, with TRBD2 matching over 10 bases. V shed 0 bases, J shed 13 bases, and the junction held 3 bases outside the gene matches. Per the germline V gene, CDR1 is SGHAT and CDR2 is FQNNGV. This CDR3 has 13 residues. The CDR3 loop reads CASSLEASGGQFF. In DNA form, the CDR3 reads TGTGCCAGCAGCTTAGAGGCTAGCGGGGGACAGTTCTTC.

V and J are TRBV25-1 and TRBJ1-2, with 7 bases lining up with TRBD1. CDR3 length: 15 residues. CDR1 is MGHDK, CDR2 SYGVNS, per germline. Unmatched junction bases numbered 11, after V lost 3 bases and J lost 7 bases. The CDR3 sequence is CASSDKQGGFGGYTF. In DNA, the CDR3 is TGTGCCAGCAGTGACAAACAAGGGGGCTTTGGTGGCTACACCTTC.

As to this clone: Additional DNA sequences in this sample encode the identical CDR3. The rearrangement links TRBV30 to TRBJ2-7; the D gene could be TRBD1 or TRBD2 (6 bases each). Trimming shortened V by 5 bases and J by 7 bases, and 21 bases separated the two germline ends. The V gene's germline CDR1 is GTSNPN and CDR2 SVGIG (reference sequence). The CDR3 totals 14 residues. The CDR3 bases are TGTGCCTGGCTGGGCGGGACGGGGGCAAGGGAGCAGTACTTC. Translation gives CAWLGGTGAREQYF.

V gene TRBV6-5 combines with J gene TRBJ1-2, with 7 bases lining up with TRBD1. V lost 10 bases, J lost 8 bases, and 16 bases stayed unmatched. The CDR3 is 14 residues long. Germline assignment: CDR1 MNHEY and CDR2 SVGAGI. CDR3 bases: TGTGCCATAGGGGGAGGGGGCTTAGGAGAAGGCTACACCTTC. This gives the protein CAIGGGGLGEGYTF.

J is TRBJ1-1 and V is TRBV6-5, with D uncertain. Germline assignment: CDR1 MNHEY and CDR2 SVGAGI. This CDR3 has 11 residues. Deletions cut 6 bases from V and 8 bases from J, with 10 bases between. The CDR3, as DNA: TGTGCCAGCAGCGGGAGGGCCGAAGCTTTCTTT. This codes for CASSGRAEAFF.

V gene TRBV5-5 combines with J gene TRBJ2-3; D is uncertain. Trimming stripped 4 bases from V and 6 bases from J, with 6 bases between. The CDR3 runs to 11 residues. Germline lookup yields CDR1 SGHKS and CDR2 YYEKEE (reference sequence). The CDR3 DNA reads TGTGCCAGCAGCCAACGGGATACGCAGTATTTT. It is translated as CASSQRDTQYF. The full variable domain, completed using reference TRBV5-5 and TRBJ2-3, is DAGVTQSPTHLIKTRGQQVTLRCSPISGHKSVSWYQQVLGQGPQFIFQYYEKEERGRGNFPDRFSARQFPNYSSELNVNALLLGDSALYLCASSQRDTQYFGPGTRLTVL.

The sample holds one count of this clone. This chain connects TRBV30 to TRBJ1-1; TRBD1 is a possible D gene (5 bases). V lost 1 base to trimming and J lost 11 bases, with 14 bases between them. The CDR3 length is 12 residues. Germline CDR1 is GTSNPN and CDR2 is SVGIG (reference sequence). The CDR3 DNA reads TGTGCCTGGAGTGACCTCAGGGAGATTGCTTTCTTT. This codes for CAWSDLREIAFF.

The V call is TRBV19, the J call TRBJ1-3; TRBD1 agrees at 8 bases. The CDR3 contains 14 residues. Per the germline V gene, CDR1 is LNHDA and CDR2 is SQIVND (reference sequence). The V and J ends lost 8 bases and 4 bases, in that order; junction bases with no gene match: 7. The CDR3 reads CASHQGAAGNTIYF. The CDR3 nucleotides read TGTGCCAGTCATCAGGGGGCCGCAGGAAACACCATATATTTT.

The count of this clone is one. J is TRBJ1-6 and V is TRBV5-8, with D tentatively TRBD1 (5 bases). This CDR3 is 15 amino acids long. The germline V and J ends were trimmed by 0 bases and 7 bases, with 11 bases remaining between them. CDR1 is SGHTS, CDR2 YDEGEE, per germline. DNA for the CDR3: TGTGCCAGCAGCTTGGAGGGGTCGCGAAATTCACCCCTCCACTTT. Translation: CASSLEGSRNSPLHF.

The V gene is TRBV30, the J gene TRBJ1-2; D remains ambiguous. CDR1 is GTSNPN and CDR2 is SVGIG in the germline V gene (reference sequence). The CDR3 sequence is 15 residues long. The V end was cut by 3 bases, the J end by 7 bases, with 21 bases between. The CDR3 spells CAWRFSGPSIGGYTF. The CDR3 DNA reads TGTGCCTGGAGGTTTTCTGGTCCCTCTATAGGTGGCTACACCTTC. The entire variable domain, with the rest obtained from reference TRBV30 and TRBJ1-2, is as follows: SQTIHQWPATLVQPVGSPLSLECTVEGTSNPNLYWYRQAAGRGLQLLFYSVGIGQISSEVPQNLSASRPQDRQFILSSKKLLLSDSGFYLCAWRFSGPSIGGYTFGSGTRLTVV.

The chain combines TRBV10-3 with TRBJ2-1; D might be TRBD2 (6 bases). V lost 2 bases and J lost 7, with 12 bases in between. This CDR3 contains 14 residues. Per the germline V gene, CDR1 is ENHRY and CDR2 is SYGVKD. CDR3 sequence (DNA): TGTGCCATCAGTGAGGGGGGGACCCGGAATGAGCAGTTCTTC. This encodes CAISEGGTRNEQFF.

The chain is built from TRBV4-1 and TRBJ2-4; tentative D call: TRBD1 (5 bases). Trimming took off 2 bases at V and 3 bases at J, with 8 bases between the two ends. Germline CDR1 is MGHRA and CDR2 is YSYEKL. The CDR3 is 14 amino acids. DNA for the CDR3: TGCGCCAGCAGCCAAACAGGTAGCAAAAACATTCAGTACTTC. Residues: CASSQTGSKNIQYF.

The chain carries TRBV9 and TRBJ1-2; D gene uncertain. This CDR3 is 11 amino acids long. V lost 3 bases and J lost 4, with 4 bases in between. Germline V gene data show CDR1 as SGDLS and CDR2 as YYNGEE. This CDR3 reads CASSEGYGYTF. For the CDR3, the DNA is TGTGCCAGCAGCGAGGGCTATGGCTACACCTTC.

V gene TRBV18 combines with J gene TRBJ1-4; unclear D gene. V was clipped by 6 bases and J by 0 bases, with 14 bases between them. Germline V gives CDR1 KGHSH, CDR2 LQKENI. The CDR3 runs 16 residues. As DNA, the CDR3 is TGTGCCAGCTCCCACGAAATACCGTCAACTAATGAAAAACTGTTTTTT. Translated, it gives CASSHEIPSTNEKLFF.

The J gene is TRBJ2-3, the V gene TRBV28, with TRBD2 as a possible D gene (6 bases). CDR3 length: 15 amino acids. Looked up from germline, CDR1 is MDHEN and CDR2 is SYDVKM. V shed 3 bases and J shed 3 bases, with 13 bases lying between them. DNA for the CDR3: TGTGCCAGCAGTTTTGGGACTTTGCCAACAGATACGCAGTATTTT. Protein: CASSFGTLPTDTQYF. Drawing the rest from reference TRBV28 and TRBJ2-3, the complete variable domain is DVKVTQSSRYLVKRTGEKVFLECVQDMDHENMFWYRQDPGLGLRLIYFSYDVKMKEKGDIPEGYSVSREKKERFSLILESASTNQTSMYLCASSFGTLPTDTQYFGPGTRLTVL.

The count of this clone is one. This chain connects TRBV2 to TRBJ2-7; D might be TRBD1 (6 bases). This CDR3 is 13 amino acids long. V lost 5 bases and J lost 12, with 20 bases in between. Per germline, CDR1 SNHLY and CDR2 FYNNEI. CDR3 DNA sequence: TGTGCCAGCAGTAGCGATACAGACAGGACAATGTACTTC. Encoded protein: CASSSDTDRTMYF. The full variable domain, rest sourced from reference TRBV2 and TRBJ2-7, is EPEVTQTPSHQVTQMGQEVILRCVPISNHLYFYWYRQILGQKVEFLVSFYNNEISEKSEIFDDQFSVERPDGSNFTLKIRSTKLEDSAMYFCASSSDTDRTMYFGPGTRLTVT.

This chain joins TRBV14 and TRBJ1-1; TRBD1 agrees at 7 bases. With 3 bases clipped from V and 6 bases from J, the junction kept 7 bases outside the gene matches. The V gene's germline CDR1 is SGHDN and CDR2 FVKESK. There are 14 residues in the CDR3. CDR3 in DNA: TGTGCCAGCAGCCACCCTACCGACAGGGCTGAAGCTTTCTTT. Protein product: CASSHPTDRAEAFF.

V is TRBV28 and J is TRBJ2-2; unclear D gene. From germline, CDR1 is MDHEN and CDR2 SYDVKM. Trimming stripped 2 bases from V and 4 bases from J, with 5 bases between. CDR3 length: 13 amino acids. In DNA, the CDR3 is TGTGCCAGCAGTTTACCTGGCACCGGGGAGCTGTTTTTT. The encoded protein is CASSLPGTGELFF.

The chain uses TRBV30 and TRBJ2-1, with D perhaps matching TRBD1 or TRBD2 (5 bases each). The CDR3 is 15 residues long. Trimming removed 0 bases at V and 9 bases at J, with 18 bases between. Looked up from germline, CDR1 is GTSNPN and CDR2 is SVGIG (reference sequence). The CDR3 DNA sequence: TGTGCCTGGAGTGTTTTGAAGGGACCGAGCGGTGAGCAGTTCTTC. It is translated as CAWSVLKGPSGEQFF.

The genes are TRBV6-1 and TRBJ2-3; D ambiguous. Trimming removed 2 bases from V and 1 base from J, with 10 bases in between. CDR3 length: 15 residues. The germline gives CDR1 MNHNS, CDR2 SASEGT. The CDR3 protein is CASSERTIGTDTQYF. CDR3 bases: TGTGCCAGCAGTGAAAGGACCATTGGCACAGATACGCAGTATTTT.

This clone was detected only a few times. The chain is built from TRBV6-1 and TRBJ2-6; 7 nucleotides align to TRBD1. Looked up from germline, CDR1 is MNHNS and CDR2 is SASEGT. Trimming took 10 bases from V and 0 from J; bases not matched to a gene: 6. CDR3 size: 15 residues. The CDR3 DNA reads TGTGCCACCGAGAGGGGGCGCTCTGGGGCCAACGTCCTGACTTTC. Protein: CATERGRSGANVLTF.

This clone came up once. The V gene is TRBV7-9, the J gene TRBJ2-7, with D perhaps TRBD2 (6 bases). CDR3 length: 16 residues. CDR1 is SEHNR, CDR2 FQNEAQ, per germline (reference sequence). V lost 4 bases and J 6 bases, leaving 22 bases between the germline ends. CDR3 region: CASSSTKLASSSEQYF. The CDR3 bases are TGTGCCAGCAGCTCTACGAAACTAGCCTCCTCGTCCGAGCAGTACTTC.

V usage is TRBV5-1 and J usage is TRBJ2-1; no clear D. V lost 2 bases, J lost 2 bases, and 11 bases lay in between. Germline assignment: CDR1 SGHRS and CDR2 YFSETQ. The CDR3 has 15 residues. The CDR3 region is CASSLEAVAYNEQFF. The CDR3 region has the DNA TGCGCCAGCAGCTTAGAGGCCGTCGCCTACAATGAGCAGTTCTTC.

This sequence joins TRBV30 and TRBJ1-3; D remains ambiguous. The CDR3 runs 15 residues. Trimming removed 4 bases at V and 4 bases at J, with 17 bases between. CDR1 GTSNPN and CDR2 SVGIG come from the germline V gene (reference sequence). This CDR3 reads CAWTAAALGGNTIYF. For the CDR3, the DNA is TGTGCCTGGACCGCGGCAGCCTTAGGAGGAAACACCATATATTTT.